Listed below are T cell receptor beta chains from one sample, sequenced in a study of blood T cell repertoires in COVID-19. The table came from immunoSEQ multiplex PCR; TCRdb's copy has only in-frame clones and leaves some out. The data show more than 120,000 clones, with 75% to 90% seen just once and over 35% held by the top ten. The sequenced sample was peripheral blood. The receptors shown here come from a man between 45 and 60 years old who had recovered from COVID-19. Both conserved end residues are part of each CDR3. Each record gives: D gene, J gene, V gene, CDR3 DNA, CDR3 protein. D genes are given only for firm matches.

TRBD1	TRBJ2-5	TRBV7-2	TGTGCCAGCAGCGCGAACAGGGGCCAAGAGACCCAGTACTTC	CASSANRGQETQYF
.	TRBJ2-3	TRBV27	TGTGCCAGCAGTTATTTAACGGCAGATACGCAGTATTTT	CASSYLTADTQYF
.	TRBJ1-1	TRBV30	TGTGCCTTGGCAGGGTACACTGAAGCTTTCTTT	CALAGYTEAFF
TRBD2	TRBJ2-3	TRBV3-1/TRBV3-2	TGTGCCAGCAGCCAAGGCTCTCCGGGACTAGCGGGGGTAGATAGCACAGATACGCAGTATTTT	CASSQGSPGLAGVDSTDTQYF
.	TRBJ2-3	TRBV5-6	TGTGCCAGCAGCTCTAAGTCCCCAGATACGCAGTATTTT	CASSSKSPDTQYF
TRBD2	TRBJ2-1	TRBV27	TGTGCCAGCAGTTTACCCGCGGGACTAGCGGACCCGCCTTCGTTCTTC	CASSLPAGLADPPSFF
TRBD1	TRBJ2-4	TRBV19	TGTGCCAGTAGTGAGGGGGCGCACATTCAGTACTTC	CASSEGAHIQYF
.	TRBJ1-5	TRBV19	TGTGCCAGTAGTCAGCGGCGAGGTCAGCCCCAGCATTTT	CASSQRRGQPQHF
.	TRBJ1-5	TRBV2	TGTGCCAGCAGTGAAGCTAGGGGTCAGCCCCAGCATTTT	CASSEARGQPQHF
TRBD1	TRBJ2-7	TRBV10-3	TGTGCCATCAGCGCAATCTCCGGGACAGGGGGCCGCGAGCAGTACTTC	CAISAISGTGGREQYF
.	TRBJ2-5	TRBV2	TGTGCCAGCAGTGAACTCCAGGCACAAGAGACCCAGTACTTC	CASSELQAQETQYF
.	TRBJ2-5	TRBV5-1	TGCGCCAGCAGCCCCCTGAGGGGGACACAAGAGACCCAGTACTTC	CASSPLRGTQETQYF
TRBD1	TRBJ2-2	TRBV7-3	TGTGCCAGCAGCCCGTTACCCCCGACAGGGACCGGGGAGCTGTTTTTT	CASSPLPPTGTGELFF
TRBD1	TRBJ2-3	TRBV7-3	TGTGCCAGCAGTCAAGGACAGGGGGCGGGCACAGATACGCAGTATTTT	CASSQGQGAGTDTQYF
TRBD1	TRBJ1-5	TRBV6-1	TGTGCCAGCAGTGAATTACAGGGGGGGGTTGGTCAGCCCCAGCATTTT	CASSELQGGVGQPQHF
TRBD2	TRBJ2-7	TRBV19	TGTGCCAGTAGTAGGGGGAGGGACTACGCCTACGAGCAGTACTTC	CASSRGRDYAYEQYF